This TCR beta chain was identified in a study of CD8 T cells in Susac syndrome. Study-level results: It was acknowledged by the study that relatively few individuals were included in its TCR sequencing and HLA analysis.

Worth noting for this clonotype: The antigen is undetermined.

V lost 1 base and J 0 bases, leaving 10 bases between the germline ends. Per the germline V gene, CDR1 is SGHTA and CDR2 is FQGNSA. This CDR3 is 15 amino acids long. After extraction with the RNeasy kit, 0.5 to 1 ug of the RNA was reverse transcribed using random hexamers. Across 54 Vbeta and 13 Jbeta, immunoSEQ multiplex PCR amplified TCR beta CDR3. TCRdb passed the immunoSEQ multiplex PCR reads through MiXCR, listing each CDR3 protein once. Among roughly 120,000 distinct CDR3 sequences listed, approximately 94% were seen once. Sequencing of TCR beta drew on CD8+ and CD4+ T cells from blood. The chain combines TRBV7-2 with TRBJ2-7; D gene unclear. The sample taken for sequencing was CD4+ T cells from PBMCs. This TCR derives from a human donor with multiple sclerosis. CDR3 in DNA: TGTGCCAGCAGCTTAGGGCCGTCCAGCTCCTACGAGCAGTACTTC. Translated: CASSLGPSSSYEQYF.